These 27 T cell receptor beta chains came from one sample sequenced in a study of T cell responses to AZD1222 COVID-19 vaccine. TCRdb keeps only in-frame clones here, not all; method: immunoSEQ multiplex PCR. Found here are roughly 120,000 clones, about 90% of them singletons; the top ten hold 7.5%. Specimen: peripheral blood, collected on day 0 of AZD1222 vaccination. These receptor sequences come from an adult in good health.

The V and J genes are TRBV7-9 and TRBJ1-1; 8 nucleotides line up with TRBD1. The CDR3 contains 14 residues. Trimming at V came to 8 bases and at J to 1 base, leaving 6 bases not matched to a gene. Per the germline V gene, CDR1 is SEHNR and CDR2 is FQNEAQ (reference sequence). The CDR3 DNA reads as TGTGCCAGCCGATCGACAGGGGCGAACACTGAAGCTTTCTTT. This encodes CASRSTGANTEAFF.

This chain links TRBV2 with TRBJ2-1, with D unresolved. There are 12 residues in the CDR3. CDR1 and CDR2 (germline): SNHLY, FYNNEI. CDR3 in DNA: TGTGCGGCGGCAGGAGACTACAATGAGCAGTTCTTC. It yields the protein CAAAGDYNEQFF.

The CDR3 nucleotides read TGTGCCAGCAGCTTGGAGGGATCGGATACGCAGTATTTT. Its translation is CASSLEGSDTQYF. The chain carries TRBV5-4 and TRBJ2-3; no firm D call. CDR1 is SGHNT, CDR2 YYREEE, per germline (reference sequence). The V and J ends lost 0 bases and 6 bases respectively, with 8 bases between them. The CDR3 contains 13 residues.

The chain joins TRBV2 to TRBJ1-5; no definite D call. The V gene's germline CDR1 is SNHLY and CDR2 FYNNEI. The CDR3 loop spans 16 amino acids. V gave up 8 bases and J gave up 2 bases, with 19 bases separating them. The CDR3 protein is CASERNSGFGNQPQHF. CDR3 DNA sequence: TGTGCCAGCGAAAGAAACTCGGGGTTTGGCAATCAGCCCCAGCATTTT.

The CDR3 spells CASSQDMGQHLHGLFYTF. Here the CDR3 DNA reads TGTGCCAGCAGCCAAGATATGGGACAGCATTTGCATGGCCTTTTCTACACCTTC. V gene TRBV4-2 combines with J gene TRBJ1-2, with 7 bases that match TRBD1. Germline V gene lookup returns CDR1 LGHNA and CDR2 YNFKEQ. V was pared by 0 bases and J by 10 bases, with 20 bases of the junction left unmatched. This CDR3 region has 18 residues.

The V gene is TRBV27, the J gene TRBJ2-2; tentative D call: TRBD1 (7 bases). Germline V gene sequence: CDR1 MNHEY, CDR2 SMNVEV (reference sequence). Trimming cost V 5 bases and J 2 bases, with 30 bases left between them. The CDR3 has 21 amino acids. CDR3 protein: CASSSRFPGHRRDRNTGELFF. CDR3 nucleotide sequence: TGTGCCAGCAGTAGCCGCTTCCCGGGCCACCGGAGGGACAGAAACACCGGGGAGCTGTTTTTT.

The J gene is TRBJ1-6, the V gene TRBV7-9, with TRBD1 identical over 7 bases. The CDR3 runs 15 residues. J lost 10 bases, V lost 5 bases, and 11 bases had no gene match. The germline gives CDR1 SEHNR, CDR2 FQNEAQ (reference sequence). The CDR3 protein is CASSKTGAGDSPLHF. The CDR3 coding sequence is TGTGCCAGCAGCAAAACAGGGGCCGGGGACTCACCCCTCCACTTT.

The chain has TRBV4-2 and TRBJ2-1, with 12 bases fitting TRBD2. This CDR3 has 19 residues. In germline, CDR1 is LGHNA, CDR2 YNFKEQ. The trim removed 4 bases at V and 0 bases at J, leaving 10 bases unmatched. The CDR3 sequence is CASSPGTSGPESSYNEQFF. The DNA for the CDR3 is TGTGCCAGCAGCCCCGGGACTAGCGGGCCCGAGAGCTCCTACAATGAGCAGTTCTTC.

The gene calls are TRBV11-2 and TRBJ1-1; D possibly corresponds to TRBD1 (5 bases). Trimming stripped 5 bases from V and 7 bases from J, with 14 bases between. Germline-derived CDR1 and CDR2 are SGHAT and FQNNGV. The CDR3 is 13 amino acids. The CDR3 coding sequence is TGTGCCAGCAGCGGTACAGGAGGACTTGAAGCTTTCTTT. As protein: CASSGTGGLEAFF.

The V and J genes are TRBV5-5 and TRBJ1-2; 7 bases match TRBD1. CDR1 and CDR2 (germline): SGHKS, YYEKEE (reference sequence). The CDR3 totals 14 residues. Losses at the gene ends were 4 bases for V and 3 bases for J; bases not matched to a gene: 6. In DNA form, the CDR3 reads TGTGCCAGCAGCCCAAGGGGGACAGACTATGGCTACACCTTC. The encoded protein is CASSPRGTDYGYTF.

The rearrangement links TRBV9 to TRBJ1-5; D is uncertain. This CDR3 spans 14 amino acids. The V and J ends lost 0 bases and 3 bases respectively, with 7 bases between them. CDR1 is SGDLS, CDR2 YYNGEE, per germline. CDR3 DNA sequence: TGTGCCAGCAGCGTAGGCCTCTACAATCAGCCCCAGCATTTT. Protein product: CASSVGLYNQPQHF.

The rearrangement links TRBV19 to TRBJ2-1, with unresolved D. The CDR3 is made up of 10 amino acids. Germline loops: CDR1 LNHDA, CDR2 SQIVND (reference sequence). With 8 bases removed from V and 8 bases from J, the gap between germline ends came to 7 bases. CDR3 DNA sequence: TGTGCCAGTCGAGGATATGAGCAGTTCTTC. It codes for CASRGYEQFF.

This clone came up a few times. The chain employs TRBV6-5 and TRBJ1-2; D not resolved. V was trimmed by 6 bases and J by 3 bases, leaving 17 bases between them. Germline V lookup: CDR1 MNHEY, CDR2 SVGAGI. This CDR3 has 15 residues. The CDR3 loop reads CASRRPGALDYGYTF. DNA of the CDR3: TGTGCCAGCAGGCGTCCCGGAGCGTTGGACTATGGCTACACCTTC.

The rearrangement uses TRBV10-3 and TRBJ1-5; 9 nucleotides line up with TRBD1. CDR1 is ENHRY, CDR2 SYGVKD, per germline. This CDR3 comprises 16 residues. V was clipped by 6 bases and J by 0 bases; unmatched bases: 6. CDR3 coding DNA: TGTGCCATCAGCCAACAGGGGGCCCATAGCAATCAGCCCCAGCATTTT. Translated: CAISQQGAHSNQPQHF.

The chain joins TRBV7-2 to TRBJ1-1; no definite D call. The germline V gene encodes CDR1 SGHTA and CDR2 FQGNSA. The V and J ends lost 2 bases and 0 bases respectively, with 10 bases between them. The CDR3 loop spans 15 amino acids. The CDR3 reads CASSLSARLNTEAFF. The CDR3, as DNA: TGTGCCAGCAGCTTAAGCGCCAGGTTGAACACTGAAGCTTTCTTT.

This chain joins TRBV11-1 and TRBJ2-5, with 7 positions matching TRBD1. Per germline, CDR1 SGHAT and CDR2 FQDESV (reference sequence). The CDR3 covers 14 residues. After removal of 3 bases from V and 2 bases from J, the junction contained 3 bases not matched to a gene. DNA for the CDR3: TGTGCCAGCAGCTTCCGCAGGGGGCAAGAGACCCAGTACTTC. Its translation is CASSFRRGQETQYF.

The chain joins TRBV12-3 or TRBV12-4 to TRBJ1-4; no reliable D call. The CDR3 spans 13 residues. V was clipped by 6 bases and J by 2 bases, with 7 bases between them. The DNA of the CDR3 is TGTGCCAGCAGACCCGGGACTAATGAAAAACTGTTTTTT. Translation: CASRPGTNEKLFF.

This chain connects TRBV2 to TRBJ1-3, with 8 bases aligning to TRBD1. From germline, CDR1 is SNHLY and CDR2 FYNNEI. V gave up 7 bases and J gave up 0 bases; unmatched junction bases: 11. The CDR3 covers 17 residues. CDR3 DNA sequence: TGTGCCAGCACGTTTCAACAGGGGGTTCGCTCTGGAAACACCATATATTTT. Translating gives CASTFQQGVRSGNTIYF.

The chain uses TRBV5-8 and TRBJ2-1, with unresolved D. This CDR3 has 17 amino acids. Germline CDR1 is SGHTS and CDR2 is YDEGEE. The germline V and J ends were trimmed by 4 bases and 4 bases, with 21 bases remaining between them. The DNA of the CDR3 is TGTGCCAGCAGCCCTATTTGGGTACGGATTAGTTACAATGAGCAGTTCTTC. It yields the protein CASSPIWVRISYNEQFF.

J is TRBJ1-5 and V is TRBV18; D is unclear. The V end was cut by 2 bases, the J end by 2 bases, with 7 bases between. This CDR3 region has 14 residues. Germline loops: CDR1 KGHSH, CDR2 LQKENI. CDR3 in amino acids: CASSPGGGNQPQHF. CDR3 DNA sequence: TGTGCCAGCTCACCAGGTGGGGGCAATCAGCCCCAGCATTTT.

The chain couples TRBV30 to TRBJ1-6, with D possibly being TRBD1 (6 bases). The V gene lost 5 bases and the J gene lost 4 bases, with 9 bases spanning the gap. CDR3 length: 13 residues. The V gene's germline CDR1 is GTSNPN and CDR2 SVGIG (reference sequence). CDR3 in DNA: TGTGCCTGGGGAGGACAGTATAATTCACCCCTCCACTTT. It yields the protein CAWGGQYNSPLHF.

The rearrangement uses TRBV25-1 and TRBJ2-3; tentatively, D is TRBD1 or TRBD2 (5 bases each). Trimming pared 4 bases from V and 3 bases from J, leaving 8 bases between. The CDR3 extends over 13 amino acids. Looked up from germline, CDR1 is MGHDK and CDR2 is SYGVNS. The CDR3 bases are TGTGCCAGCAGTGGGGGGACGACAGATACGCAGTATTTT. Its translation is CASSGGTTDTQYF.

This clone was seen just once. The chain uses TRBV12-5 and TRBJ1-1; D gene unclear. V dropped 2 bases and J dropped 11 bases, with 15 bases sitting between them. The CDR3 runs 13 residues. The V gene's germline CDR1 is LGHNT and CDR2 FRNRAP. Here the CDR3 reads CASGLPTPGMAFF. CDR3 coding DNA: TGTGCTAGTGGTTTGCCGACGCCGGGTATGGCTTTCTTT. Full variable domain (outside the CDR3, taken from reference TRBV12-5 and TRBJ1-1): DARVTQTPRHKVTEMGQEVTMRCQPILGHNTVFWYRQTMMQGLELLAYFRNRAPLDDSGMPKDRFSAEMPDATLATLKIQPSEPRDSAVYFCASGLPTPGMAFFGQGTRLTVV.

This clone has only a few counts. The genes are TRBV4-1 and TRBJ2-1; D possibly uses TRBD1 or TRBD2 (5 bases each). Germline CDR1 reads MGHRA; CDR2 reads YSYEKL. The CDR3 consists of 15 residues. The V end lost 1 base, the J end lost 8 bases, and 15 bases lay between the germline ends. Here the CDR3 reads CASSQGQGEGYEQFF. In DNA, the CDR3 is TGCGCCAGCAGCCAAGGCCAGGGCGAGGGTTATGAGCAGTTCTTC.

DNA of the CDR3: TGTGCCATCAGTGCCACCGGGACAGGACAAGAGACCCAGTACTTC. Translating gives CAISATGTGQETQYF. The chain combines TRBV10-3 with TRBJ2-5, with 8 bases aligning to TRBD1. V was pared by 4 bases and J by 2 bases, with 6 bases of the junction left unmatched. There are 15 residues in the CDR3. Germline CDR1 and CDR2: ENHRY and SYGVKD.

The chain has TRBV27 and TRBJ1-2; possibly TRBD1 for D (5 bases). This CDR3 is 13 amino acids long. Trimming removed 0 bases from V and 6 bases from J, with 8 bases in between. Germline CDR1 MNHEY, CDR2 SMNVEV (reference sequence). The CDR3 reads CASSLSRGHGYTF. DNA of the CDR3: TGTGCCAGCAGTTTATCAAGGGGACATGGCTACACCTTC.

The V call is TRBV7-2, the J call TRBJ1-1; D is perhaps TRBD1 (6 bases). The CDR3 extends over 15 amino acids. Trimming removed 5 bases from V and 2 bases from J, with 15 bases in between. Germline CDR1 reads SGHTA; CDR2 reads FQGNSA. CDR3 residues: CASSPVGRGNTEAFF. The CDR3 coding sequence is TGTGCCAGCAGCCCAGTCGGCAGGGGTAACACTGAAGCTTTCTTT.